This T cell receptor beta chain comes out of a study of shared clonotypes between healthy human individuals. Donors, without exception, were Caucasian adults residing in Nashville, Tennessee. Several immunoSEQ plates held equal portions of the genomic DNA taken from each subset. Roughly 30,000 T cell genomes, or approximately 270 ng DNA, went into replicate PCRs of unsorted PBMC. TCRdb's table, derived via immunoSEQ multiplex PCR, lists solely in-frame clones and lacks some. The data hold about 490,000 clones, with around 78% observed a single time. This CDR3 is built from 14 residues. Germline CDR1 LGHNA, CDR2 YSLEER. V lost 5 bases, J lost 3 bases, and 10 bases lay in between.

Sequenced: PBMCs. The chain is built from TRBV4-3 and TRBJ2-2; TRBD2 might be the D (6 bases). The sequence was obtained from a woman aged 40 to 50 in good health. Some clones in this sample may be carry-over from other donors' samples. CDR3 amino acids: CASSLLAYTGELFF. As DNA, the CDR3 is TGCGCCAGCAGCTTACTAGCCTACACCGGGGAGCTGTTTTTT.